Listed below are T cell receptor beta chains from one sample, sequenced in a study of OX40 agonist ivuxolimab in advanced cancers. Only in-frame clones appear in the TCRdb table, and some are missing; sequencing was by immunoSEQ multiplex PCR. The sample includes tens of thousands of clones, about 87% seen only once; the top ten take over 5%. Sequenced material: CD4+ or CD8+ T cells sorted from blood, taken in a trial of the OX40 agonist ivuxolimab. The receptors come from an adult with an advanced solid tumor such as melanoma, head and neck, liver or kidney cancer. The CDR3 runs from the conserved cysteine through the conserved F or W. The D gene is left open where the match is weak. Size is stated for part of the rows, as once, few or many counts, or as a class when the clone is expanded.

>-|TRBV2|-|TRBJ2-4
TGTGCCAGCAGGGACACGTTAGCCAAAAACATTCAGTACTTC
CASRDTLAKNIQYF
>-|TRBV5-4|TRBD2|TRBJ2-5
TGTGCCAGCAGCTCCAAGACTAGCGGGAGTGCGACCCAGTACTTC
CASSSKTSGSATQYF
>-|TRBV29-1|TRBD1|TRBJ1-1
TGCAGCGTTGAAAAGGGGGCGCGGACTAAAGCTTTCTTT
CSVEKGARTKAFF
>-|TRBV5-5|TRBD1|TRBJ2-1
TGTGCCAGCAGCTCCTCAGGGGGTCCTGCCTACAATGAGCAGTTCTTC
CASSSSGGPAYNEQFF
>once|TRBV30|TRBD1|TRBJ2-7
TGTGCCTGGGGCACAGGGGGCGCATACGAGCAGTACTTC
CAWGTGGAYEQYF
>-|TRBV5-1|-|TRBJ2-7
TGCGCCAGCAGCTTAAATCTGGGCAGCTCCTACGAGCAGTACTTC
CASSLNLGSSYEQYF
>once|TRBV6-1|-|TRBJ1-4
TGTGCCAGCAGTGAAGCCAGGGCGGACGAAAAACTGTTTTTT
CASSEARADEKLFF
>once|TRBV7-8|-|TRBJ1-5
TGTGCCAGCAGCCATAAGGGGTTTGGCAATCAGCCCCAGCATTTT
CASSHKGFGNQPQHF
>-|TRBV6-1|TRBD2|TRBJ2-2
TGTGCCAGCAGATTAGCGGGAGGGACCGGGGAGCTGTTTTTT
CASRLAGGTGELFF
>-|TRBV6-1|-|TRBJ1-3
TGTGCCAGCAGTGTAGAAATGGTGCCCGGAAACACCATATATTTT
CASSVEMVPGNTIYF
>-|TRBV28|TRBD1|TRBJ2-5
TGTGCCAGCAGGGGGATCCGACAGGGGGCAAGCGAGACCCAGTACTTC
CASRGIRQGASETQYF
>-|TRBV9|-|TRBJ1-2
TGTGCCAGCAGCGGGGGCGGTTATGGCTACACCTTC
CASSGGGYGYTF
>-|TRBV5-6|TRBD1|TRBJ2-5
TGTGCCAGCAGCCCGGAAACGACAGGGGGTCTCCAAGAGACCCAGTACTTC
CASSPETTGGLQETQYF
>-|TRBV2|TRBD1|TRBJ2-7
TGTGCCAGCAGGGTTAACAGGGGTCCCTACGAGCAGTACTTC
CASRVNRGPYEQYF
>medium-sized|TRBV9|-|TRBJ1-2
TGTGCCAGCAGCCTTTCCAACTATGGCTACACCTTC
CASSLSNYGYTF
>-|TRBV20-1|-|TRBJ2-3
TGCAGTGCTAGTTCCGATACGCAGTATTTT
CSASSDTQYF
>-|TRBV28|TRBD2|TRBJ2-7
TGTGCCAGCAGACCCAGACTAGCGGGAGTACACGAGCAGTACTTC
CASRPRLAGVHEQYF
>-|TRBV4-1|-|TRBJ2-3
TGCGCCAGCAGCCGCCCGGAAGGGGGGACATCAGATACGCAGTATTTT
CASSRPEGGTSDTQYF
>-|TRBV11-2|-|TRBJ1-2
TGTGCCAGCAGCTCTACAGGATACTATGGCTACACCTTC
CASSSTGYYGYTF
>-|TRBV29-1|TRBD2|TRBJ2-7
TGCAGCGCCCGACTAGCGGGAAATTTTTACGAGCAGTACTTC
CSARLAGNFYEQYF
>few|TRBV6-4|-|TRBJ2-1
TGTGCCAGCAGTGCTTCAGGGTGGAATGAGCAGTTCTTC
CASSASGWNEQFF
>-|TRBV5-8|-|TRBJ1-1
TGTGCCAGCAGCTTGGATAGGGTTCGGAGCACTGAAGCTTTCTTT
CASSLDRVRSTEAFF
>-|TRBV5-6|TRBD1|TRBJ2-2
TGTGCCAGCAGCTCCGGGACAGGAGGGGAGCTGTTTTTT
CASSSGTGGELFF
>-|TRBV25-1|-|TRBJ2-3
TGTGCCAGCAGTGCCTTCACAGATACGCAGTATTTT
CASSAFTDTQYF
>-|TRBV11-3|-|TRBJ1-1
TGTGCCAGCAGCTTAACACCGAACACTGAAGCTTTCTTT
CASSLTPNTEAFF
>few|TRBV9|-|TRBJ2-2
TGTGCCAGCAGCCGTATTGAGACTCCACACACCGGGGAGCTGTTTTTT
CASSRIETPHTGELFF